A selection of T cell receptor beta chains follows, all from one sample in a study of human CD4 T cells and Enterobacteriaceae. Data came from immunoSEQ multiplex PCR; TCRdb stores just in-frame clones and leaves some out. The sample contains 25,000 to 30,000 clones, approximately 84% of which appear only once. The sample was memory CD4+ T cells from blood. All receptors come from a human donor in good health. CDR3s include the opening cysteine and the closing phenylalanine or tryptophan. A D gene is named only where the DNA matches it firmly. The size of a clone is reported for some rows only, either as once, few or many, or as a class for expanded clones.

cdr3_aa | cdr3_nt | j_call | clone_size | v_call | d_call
CASSDGDRGSQETQYF | TGTGCCAGCAGTGATGGGGACAGGGGGTCTCAAGAGACCCAGTACTTC | TRBJ2-5 | - | TRBV6-1 | TRBD1
CASSHAGRRGAGTGELFF | TGTGCCAGCAGCCATGCGGGCCGACGGGGCGCGGGCACCGGGGAGCTGTTTTTT | TRBJ2-2 | - | TRBV5-5 | -
CASSWDSIYEQYF | TGTGCCAGCAGTTGGGACAGCATCTACGAGCAGTACTTC | TRBJ2-7 | - | TRBV28 | TRBD1
CASSDRDSYNEQFF | TGTGCCAGCAGTGACCGGGACAGCTACAATGAGCAGTTCTTC | TRBJ2-1 | - | TRBV6-1 | TRBD1
CARGEGQVFF | TGTGCCAGGGGAGAGGGACAGGTTTTTTTC | TRBJ2-7 | - | TRBV2 | TRBD1
CASGTVTNEKLFF | TGTGCCAGTGGGACCGTAACTAATGAAAAACTGTTTTTT | TRBJ1-4 | - | TRBV2 | -
CAIRPDRGNTEAFF | TGTGCCATCAGACCCGACAGGGGGAACACTGAAGCTTTCTTT | TRBJ1-1 | - | TRBV10-3 | TRBD1
CSVVRQGNYGYTF | TGCAGCGTTGTAAGGCAGGGGAACTATGGCTACACCTTC | TRBJ1-2 | once | TRBV29-1 | -
CASRPPSGNPNTGELFF | TGTGCCAGTAGGCCCCCTTCGGGGAACCCGAACACTGGGGAGCTGTTTTTT | TRBJ2-2 | - | TRBV19 | -
CASSVVGSPSYGYTF | TGCGCCAGCAGCGTAGTCGGCAGCCCCTCATATGGCTACACCTTC | TRBJ1-2 | - | TRBV5-1 | -
CASSVGPQRFTDTQYF | TGTGCCAGCAGCGTAGGGCCCCAGCGGTTCACAGATACGCAGTATTTT | TRBJ2-3 | - | TRBV9 | -
CASSYRGLSYEQYF | TGTGCCAGCAGTTATCGAGGGCTCTCCTACGAGCAGTACTTC | TRBJ2-7 | - | TRBV6-5 | -
CASSNGQGKNTEAFF | TGTGCCAGCAGTAACGGACAGGGAAAGAACACTGAAGCTTTCTTT | TRBJ1-1 | - | TRBV6-6 | TRBD1
CASSRGQMTSYEQYF | TGTGCCAGCAGCCGCGGACAGATGACTTCCTACGAGCAGTACTTC | TRBJ2-7 | - | TRBV6-5 | -
CASSLEGLAGQETQYF | TGTGCCAGCAGCTTGGAGGGACTAGCGGGACAAGAGACCCAGTACTTC | TRBJ2-5 | - | TRBV5-8 | TRBD2
CASSFRGLSGELFF | TGCGCCAGCAGCTTCAGGGGGCTAAGCGGGGAGCTGTTTTTT | TRBJ2-2 | - | TRBV5-1 | TRBD1
CASSLGPGRNNEQFF | TGTGCCAGCAGCTTAGGTCCGGGACGGAACAATGAGCAGTTCTTC | TRBJ2-1 | - | TRBV7-7 | -
CASKGPNTGELFF | TGTGCCAGCAAGGGTCCGAACACCGGGGAGCTGTTTTTT | TRBJ2-2 | - | TRBV9 | -
CSVLLPRGGSTDTQYF | TGCAGCGTCCTCCTTCCTCGAGGTGGGAGCACAGATACGCAGTATTTT | TRBJ2-3 | once | TRBV29-1 | -
CASSQITGELFF | TGTGCCAGCAGCCAAATCACCGGGGAGCTGTTTTTT | TRBJ2-2 | - | TRBV5-5 | -
CASADGGFTDTQYF | TGCGCCAGCGCTGACGGGGGTTTCACAGATACGCAGTATTTT | TRBJ2-3 | - | TRBV5-1 | -
CASSSGTGTQETQYF | TGCGCCAGCAGTTCCGGGACAGGGACTCAAGAGACCCAGTACTTC | TRBJ2-5 | - | TRBV10-1 | TRBD1
CASSQPGQGLYGYTF | TGTGCCAGCAGCCAACCGGGACAGGGACTCTATGGCTACACCTTC | TRBJ1-2 | few | TRBV11-2 | TRBD1
CASSLGTDTDTQYF | TGCGCCAGCAGCTTGGGGACAGACACAGATACGCAGTATTTT | TRBJ2-3 | - | TRBV5-1 | -
CAPRPRAYEQYF | TGTGCCCCAAGACCGCGAGCCTACGAGCAGTACTTC | TRBJ2-7 | - | TRBV10-3 | -
CAISDGLLAGGLTDTQYF | TGTGCCATCAGTGATGGGTTACTAGCGGGAGGATTAACAGATACGCAGTATTTT | TRBJ2-3 | once | TRBV10-3 | TRBD2
CASSLRAGANTEAFF | TGTGCCAGCAGCTTACGGGCAGGGGCGAACACTGAAGCTTTCTTT | TRBJ1-1 | - | TRBV11-3 | -
CASSSSPPGQPTEQYF | TGTGCCAGCAGCTCCAGCCCACCTGGACAGCCTACCGAGCAGTACTTC | TRBJ2-7 | once | TRBV7-2 | -
CATTSGYTDTQYF | TGTGCCACCACTAGCGGGTACACAGATACGCAGTATTTT | TRBJ2-3 | - | TRBV2 | TRBD2